This T cell receptor (beta chain) is drawn from a study of T cells after yellow fever vaccination. About the study: The fractions with low cell numbers were processed using SMART-Seq v4 Ultra Low Input. Study-level findings and limits: Once the booster was given, most primary-vaccination clones reappeared, at 95% to 98% for CD4 and roughly 85% for CD8.

Germline loops: CDR1 SEHNR, CDR2 FQNEAQ (reference sequence). The V and J ends lost 5 bases and 3 bases, in that order; junction bases with no gene match: 8. This CDR3 is 16 amino acids long. They built TCR cDNA with 5'RACE template switching, a step that put in a universal primer site and UMIs. A single record per CDR3 protein comes from TCRdb applying MiXCR to the 5' RACE reads. Among some 320,000 distinct CDR3 sequences listed, roughly 10% were seen once. To note about this clonotype: Its antigen is currently unknown.

The chain employs TRBV7-9 and TRBJ2-3, with 10 bases identical to TRBD2. Sequenced here: CD4+ T cells sorted from PBMCs, sampled 45 days after the yellow fever booster vaccination. The clonotype was recovered from a man younger than 35 who received the YFV17D yellow fever vaccine. CDR3 sequence: CASSPQRGGRTDTQYF. For the CDR3, the DNA is TGTGCCAGCAGCCCCCAGCGGGGGGGTAGAACAGATACGCAGTATTTT.